Following are 16 T cell receptor beta chains from one sample sequenced in a study of blood T cells in healthy people across ages. The second PCR ran about 6 to 12 cycles with a sample-barcoded 5' primer and J-beta primers. TCRdb re-called the 5' RACE reads through MiXCR, storing one row per CDR3 protein. The data show some 1.4 million distinct CDR3 sequences, around two fifths seen once. Material for sequencing was blood. These receptors were taken from a woman aged 18 to 35 in good health.

The V gene is TRBV12-3 or TRBV12-4, the J gene TRBJ1-2, with TRBD1 matching 7 bases. V shed 6 bases and J 2 bases; nucleotides not matched to a gene: 6. This CDR3 spans 14 amino acids. In DNA form, the CDR3 reads TGTGCCAGCAGGTGGACAGGTGCAAACTATGGCTACACCTTC. Encoded protein: CASRWTGANYGYTF.

The V and J genes are TRBV20-1 and TRBJ2-4, with 9 bases matching TRBD2. CDR1 is DFQATT and CDR2 is SNEGSKA in the germline V gene (reference sequence). The length of the CDR3 is 13 residues. The trim removed 6 bases at V and 13 bases at J, leaving 13 bases unmatched. CDR3 sequence: CSAPRDSGGKQYF. CDR3 DNA sequence: TGCAGTGCCCCCCGTGATAGCGGGGGAAAGCAGTACTTC.

The chain joins TRBV10-3 to TRBJ1-1; 7 nucleotides align to TRBD1. The CDR3 contains 17 residues. V trimming: 0 bases; J trimming: 1 base; junction bases outside the gene matches: 8. Germline V gene data show CDR1 as ENHRY and CDR2 as SYGVKD. CDR3 in DNA: TGTGCCATCAGTGAGTCAGTCCTAGCAGGGGGGAACACTGAAGCTTTCTTT. Protein: CAISESVLAGGNTEAFF.

In DNA, the CDR3 is TGTGCCAGCACCAATCCACCGGGACAGAGTTACAATGAGCAGTTCTTC. Translated, it gives CASTNPPGQSYNEQFF. J is TRBJ2-1 and V is TRBV5-4; TRBD1 matches at 7 bases. Trimming took 6 bases from V and 4 from J; bases not matched to a gene: 13. The CDR3 runs 16 residues. The germline V gene has CDR1 SGHNT and CDR2 YYREEE (reference sequence).

Details on this clonotype: Since a much larger clone is just one base distant, this may be a read error. The chain links TRBV25-1 to TRBJ1-1; D is uncertain. This CDR3 has 13 amino acids. Trimming cost V 5 bases and J 1 base, with 8 bases left between them. Germline CDR1 is MGHDK and CDR2 is SYGVNS. Here the CDR3 DNA reads TGTGCCAGCAGTTCAGTGGGGAACACTGAAGCTTTCTTT. It codes for CASSSVGNTEAFF.

This clonotype turned up a few times. The CDR3 DNA follows: TGCGCCAGCAACCAGGGGGCGACCACTGAAGCTTTCTTT. As protein: CASNQGATTEAFF. The V and J genes are TRBV4-1 and TRBJ1-1, with 8 bases matching TRBD1. Germline V gives CDR1 MGHRA, CDR2 YSYEKL. CDR3 length equals 13 residues. J gave up 4 bases and V 7 bases, and 5 bases lay outside the gene matches.

The chain is built from TRBV20-1 and TRBJ2-1; no clear D gene. Germline V lookup: CDR1 DFQATT, CDR2 SNEGSKA (reference sequence). V lost 5 bases and J lost 3, with 11 bases in between. CDR3 length: 13 amino acids. CDR3 in DNA: TGCAGTGCTCCCCAGTACCTCTACAATGAGCAGTTCTTC. This sequence encodes CSAPQYLYNEQFF.

CDR3 region: CASSFPESYNEQFF. The CDR3 DNA reads as TGTGCCAGCAGCTTCCCAGAGTCCTACAATGAGCAGTTCTTC. This chain connects TRBV7-9 to TRBJ2-1; D remains unclear. Trimming removed 3 bases from V and 1 base from J, with 7 bases in between. Germline values: CDR1 SEHNR, CDR2 FQNEAQ (reference sequence). CDR3 size: 14 residues.

This clonotype was seen a few times. The J gene is TRBJ2-1, the V gene TRBV7-9; the D gene is possibly TRBD1 (6 bases). The germline gives CDR1 SEHNR, CDR2 FQNEAQ (reference sequence). The CDR3 spans 17 residues. The V end lost 6 bases, the J end lost 2 bases, and 20 bases lay between the germline ends. The CDR3 here is CASSPKSDRPAYNEQFF. The CDR3 nucleotides read TGTGCCAGCAGTCCTAAATCGGACAGACCAGCCTACAATGAGCAGTTCTTC.

This clonotype occurred a few times. The chain couples TRBV7-2 to TRBJ2-1, with 9 bases that match TRBD2. Germline V lookup: CDR1 SGHTA, CDR2 FQGNSA. The CDR3 consists of 15 residues. With V trimmed by 0 bases and J by 6 bases, 3 bases remained unmatched. This chain's CDR3 is CASSLAVTSGNEQFF. The CDR3 DNA is TGTGCCAGCAGCTTAGCCGTGACTAGCGGCAATGAGCAGTTCTTC.

This clonotype came up many times. The chain is built from TRBV4-1 and TRBJ1-2; D is unclear. The CDR3 runs to 15 residues. The V end was cut by 0 bases, the J end by 2 bases, with 10 bases between. CDR1 and CDR2 from the germline V gene are MGHRA and YSYEKL. The CDR3 protein is CASSQDAQENYGYTF. The CDR3 DNA sequence: TGCGCCAGCAGCCAAGATGCGCAGGAGAACTATGGCTACACCTTC.

This clonotype has a handful of counts. V usage is TRBV7-8 and J usage is TRBJ2-7; tentative D call: TRBD1 (5 bases). Per germline, CDR1 SGHVS and CDR2 FQNEAQ. The CDR3 is 16 amino acids. V was pared by 6 bases and J by 4 bases, with 22 bases between. In DNA, the CDR3 is TGTGCCAGCAGTTCATTTGGGGCAGGGCGATCGTACGAGCAGTACTTC. It is translated as CASSSFGAGRSYEQYF.

Note on this clonotype: A read error may be the cause here, since a much bigger clone is one base away. This chain links TRBV29-1 with TRBJ2-7, with 8 bases fitting TRBD1. Unmatched junction bases numbered 10, after V lost 6 bases and J lost 0 bases. CDR1 is SQVTM and CDR2 is ANQGSEA in the germline V gene. CDR3 length: 15 amino acids. DNA for the CDR3: TGCAGCGTCGAGGGCGGACAGGGCTACTCCTACGAGCAGTACTTC. Amino acid sequence: CSVEGGQGYSYEQYF.

Only a few counts were recorded for this clonotype. The chain links TRBV20-1 to TRBJ2-5, with 12 bases aligning to TRBD2. V gave up 4 bases and J gave up 1 base; unmatched junction bases: 1. The CDR3 has 14 residues. Per the germline V gene, CDR1 is DFQATT and CDR2 is SNEGSKA (reference sequence). The CDR3 loop reads CSATSGGAQETQYF. The CDR3 DNA reads TGCAGTGCTACTAGCGGGGGGGCCCAAGAGACCCAGTACTTC.

This clonotype was detected only a few times. The chain carries TRBV21-1 and TRBJ2-7; the D call in the table, TRBD2, was not verified against the DNA. TRBV21-1 is shown as a pseudogene. This CDR3 is built from 15 residues. The CDR3 is CASSNGSGNSYEQYF. The DNA for the CDR3 is TGTGCCAGCAGCAATGGGAGCGGAAACTCCTACGAGCAGTACTTC.

This clonotype has just one count. A much bigger clone sits one base away, suggesting this may be a read error. V is TRBV14 and J is TRBJ2-1; D ambiguous. This CDR3 has 12 amino acids. V lost 1 base, J lost 15 bases, and 13 bases lay in between. Germline assignment: CDR1 SGHDN and CDR2 FVKESK. In DNA form, the CDR3 reads TGTGCCAGCAGCCAAGCCGCCTATAAGCGGTTCTTC. Amino acid sequence: CASSQAAYKRFF.